Included here is one TCR beta chain sequence, with context. Trimming took 2 bases from V and 5 from J, leaving 12 bases between them. CDR3 length: 14 amino acids. Looked up from germline, CDR1 is MNHNY and CDR2 is SVGAGI (reference sequence). This table comes from immunoSEQ multiplex PCR, and its TCRdb copy is limited to in-frame clones, with some not included. This sample has over 150,000 clones, with 60% to 80% found just once. The data originate from a study of blood T cell repertoires in COVID-19. Background on the study: Samples of COVID-19 (acute and convalescent) were obtained from the United States, Italy and Spain.

Source material: peripheral blood. The chain has TRBV6-6 and TRBJ2-5, with D tentatively TRBD1 (6 bases). This TCR came from a woman in her 70s with acute or convalescent COVID-19. Written as DNA, the CDR3 is TGTGCCAGCAGTTACGGGACAATGCGGGAGACCCAGTACTTC. Protein sequence: CASSYGTMRETQYF.